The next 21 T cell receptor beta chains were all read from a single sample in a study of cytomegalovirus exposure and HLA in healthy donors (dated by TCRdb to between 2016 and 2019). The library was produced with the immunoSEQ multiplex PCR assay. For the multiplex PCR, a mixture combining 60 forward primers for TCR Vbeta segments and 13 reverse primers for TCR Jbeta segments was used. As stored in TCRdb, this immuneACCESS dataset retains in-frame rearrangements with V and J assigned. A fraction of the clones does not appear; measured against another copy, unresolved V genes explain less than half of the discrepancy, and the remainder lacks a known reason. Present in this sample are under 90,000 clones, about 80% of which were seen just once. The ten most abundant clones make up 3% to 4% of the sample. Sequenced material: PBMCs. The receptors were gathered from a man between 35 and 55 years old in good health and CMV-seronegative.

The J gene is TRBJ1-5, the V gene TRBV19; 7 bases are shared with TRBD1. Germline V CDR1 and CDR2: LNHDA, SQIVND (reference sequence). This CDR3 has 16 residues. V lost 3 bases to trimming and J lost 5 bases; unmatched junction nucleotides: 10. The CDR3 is CASSILRDRPDQPQHF. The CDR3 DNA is TGTGCCAGTAGTATCCTCCGGGACAGACCAGATCAGCCCCAGCATTTT.

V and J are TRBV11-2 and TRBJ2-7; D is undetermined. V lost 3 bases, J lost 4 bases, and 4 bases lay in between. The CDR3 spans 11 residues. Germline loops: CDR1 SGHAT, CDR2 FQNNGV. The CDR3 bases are TGTGCCAGCAGCTTCAGATACGAGCAGTACTTC. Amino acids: CASSFRYEQYF.

The CDR3 sequence is CAISERGGYSYEQYF. The DNA for the CDR3 is TGTGCCATCAGTGAGAGGGGGGGGTACTCCTACGAGCAGTACTTC. This sequence joins TRBV10-3 and TRBJ2-7; D perhaps matches TRBD2 (7 bases). Per the germline V gene, CDR1 is ENHRY and CDR2 is SYGVKD. CDR3 length: 15 residues. The ends were cut back, 2 bases at V and 0 bases at J, with 11 bases in the middle.

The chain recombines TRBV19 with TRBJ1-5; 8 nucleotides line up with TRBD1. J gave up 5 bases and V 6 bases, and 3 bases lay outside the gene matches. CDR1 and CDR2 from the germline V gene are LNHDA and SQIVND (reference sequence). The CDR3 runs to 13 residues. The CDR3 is CASRDRVYQPQHF. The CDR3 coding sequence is TGTGCCAGTAGGGACAGGGTCTATCAGCCCCAGCATTTT.

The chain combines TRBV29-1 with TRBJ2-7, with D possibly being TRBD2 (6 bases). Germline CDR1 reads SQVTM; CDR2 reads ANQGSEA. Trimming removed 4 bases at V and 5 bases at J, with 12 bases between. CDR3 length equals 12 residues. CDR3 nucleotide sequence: TGCAGCGTTGTTAAAGCGGGCCACGAGCAGTACTTC. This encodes CSVVKAGHEQYF.

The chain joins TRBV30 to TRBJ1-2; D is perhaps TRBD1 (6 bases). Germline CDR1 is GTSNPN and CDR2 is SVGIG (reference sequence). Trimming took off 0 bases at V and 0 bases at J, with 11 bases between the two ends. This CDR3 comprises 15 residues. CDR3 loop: CAWSVKDRANYGYTF. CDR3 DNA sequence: TGTGCCTGGAGTGTAAAGGACAGAGCTAACTATGGCTACACCTTC.

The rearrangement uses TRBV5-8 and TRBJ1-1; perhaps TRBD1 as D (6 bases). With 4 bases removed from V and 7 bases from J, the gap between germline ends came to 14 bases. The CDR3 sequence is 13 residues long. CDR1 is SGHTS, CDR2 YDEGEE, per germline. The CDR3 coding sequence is TGTGCCAGCAGCCTAGGGGGTGCATTTGAAGCTTTCTTT. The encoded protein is CASSLGGAFEAFF.

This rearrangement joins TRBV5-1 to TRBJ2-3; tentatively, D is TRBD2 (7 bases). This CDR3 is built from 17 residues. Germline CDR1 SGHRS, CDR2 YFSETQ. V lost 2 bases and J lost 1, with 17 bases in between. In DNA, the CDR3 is TGCGCCAGCAGCTTTCCGGAGGGGGGGACGGGCACAGATACGCAGTATTTT. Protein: CASSFPEGGTGTDTQYF.

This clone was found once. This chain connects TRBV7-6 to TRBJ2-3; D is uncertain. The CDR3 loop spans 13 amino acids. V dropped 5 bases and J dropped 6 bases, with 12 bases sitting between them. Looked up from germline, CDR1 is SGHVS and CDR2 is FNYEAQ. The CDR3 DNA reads TGTGCCAGCAGCGGAGACTCCGGGGATACGCAGTATTTT. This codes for CASSGDSGDTQYF.

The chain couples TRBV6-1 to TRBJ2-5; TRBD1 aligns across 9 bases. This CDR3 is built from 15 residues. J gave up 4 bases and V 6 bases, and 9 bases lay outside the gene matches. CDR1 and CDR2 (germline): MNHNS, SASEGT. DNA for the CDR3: TGTGCCAGCAGCTCCGGGACAGGGACGGGAGAGACCCAGTACTTC. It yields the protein CASSSGTGTGETQYF.

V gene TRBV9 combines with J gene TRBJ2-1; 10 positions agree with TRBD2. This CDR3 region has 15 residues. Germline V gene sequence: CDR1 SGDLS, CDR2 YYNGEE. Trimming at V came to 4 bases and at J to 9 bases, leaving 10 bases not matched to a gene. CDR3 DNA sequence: TGTGCCAGCAGCCCCGGGAGCGGGGGGGCCGGTGAGCAGTTCTTC. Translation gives CASSPGSGGAGEQFF.

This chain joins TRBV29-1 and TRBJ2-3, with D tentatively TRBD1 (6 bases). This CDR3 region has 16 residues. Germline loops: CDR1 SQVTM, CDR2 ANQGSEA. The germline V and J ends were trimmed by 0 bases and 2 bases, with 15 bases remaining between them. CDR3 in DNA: TGCAGCGTTGAAGAAGGGGGATATGGCGACACAGATACGCAGTATTTT. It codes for CSVEEGGYGDTDTQYF.

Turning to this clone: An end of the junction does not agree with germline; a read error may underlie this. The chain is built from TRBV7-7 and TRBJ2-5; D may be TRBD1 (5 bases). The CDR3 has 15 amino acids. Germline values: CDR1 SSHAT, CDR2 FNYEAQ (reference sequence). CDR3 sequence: CASSLEGAFGETQYF. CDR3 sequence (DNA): TGTGCTAGCAGCTTAGAAGGGGCGTTCGGGGAGACCCAGTACTTC.

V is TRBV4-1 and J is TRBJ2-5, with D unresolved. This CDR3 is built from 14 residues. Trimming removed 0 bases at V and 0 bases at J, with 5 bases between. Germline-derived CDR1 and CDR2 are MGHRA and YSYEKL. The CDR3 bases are TGCGCCAGCAGCCAAGAATCGTACCAAGAGACCCAGTACTTC. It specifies CASSQESYQETQYF.

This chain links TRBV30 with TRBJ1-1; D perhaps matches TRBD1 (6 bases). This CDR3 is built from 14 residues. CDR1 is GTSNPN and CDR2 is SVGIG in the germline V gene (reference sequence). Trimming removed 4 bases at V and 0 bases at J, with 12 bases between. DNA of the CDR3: TGTGCCTGGACAAGGGGGGGAATGAACACTGAAGCTTTCTTT. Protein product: CAWTRGGMNTEAFF.

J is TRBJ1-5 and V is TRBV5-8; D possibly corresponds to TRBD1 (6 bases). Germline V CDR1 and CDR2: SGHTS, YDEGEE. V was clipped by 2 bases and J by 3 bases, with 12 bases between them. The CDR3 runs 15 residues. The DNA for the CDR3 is TGTGCCAGCAGCTTAGGGGGACGGGTCAATCAGCCCCAGCATTTT. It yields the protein CASSLGGRVNQPQHF.

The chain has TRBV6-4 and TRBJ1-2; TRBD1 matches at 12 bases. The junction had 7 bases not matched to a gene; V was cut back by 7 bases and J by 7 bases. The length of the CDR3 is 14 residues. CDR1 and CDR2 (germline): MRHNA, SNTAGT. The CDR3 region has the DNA TGTGCCAGCACTCCGGGACAGGGGGCATCTGGCTACACCTTC. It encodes CASTPGQGASGYTF.

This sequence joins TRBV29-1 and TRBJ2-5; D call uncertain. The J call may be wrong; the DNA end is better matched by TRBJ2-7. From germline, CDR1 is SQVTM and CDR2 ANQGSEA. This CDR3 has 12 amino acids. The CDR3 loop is CSVAYSTYEQYF. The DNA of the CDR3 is TGCAGCGTTGCCTACTCTACCTACGAGCAGTACTTC.

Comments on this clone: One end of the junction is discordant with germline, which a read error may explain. The CDR3 bases are TGTTCCAGCAGAACCGAGGGTTACGAGCAGTACTTC. Translation gives CSSRTEGYEQYF. The chain carries TRBV7-9 and TRBJ2-7, with D possibly being TRBD2 (5 bases). CDR1 SEHNR and CDR2 FQNEAQ come from the germline V gene (reference sequence). This CDR3 comprises 12 residues.

The CDR3 bases are TGTGCCAGCAGCACCGGGTCCTTTGCCTACGAGCAGTACTTC. This encodes CASSTGSFAYEQYF. V gene TRBV9 combines with J gene TRBJ2-7; D unclear. The CDR3 totals 14 residues. Germline V gene sequence: CDR1 SGDLS, CDR2 YYNGEE. With 4 bases removed from V and 2 bases from J, the gap between germline ends came to 13 bases.

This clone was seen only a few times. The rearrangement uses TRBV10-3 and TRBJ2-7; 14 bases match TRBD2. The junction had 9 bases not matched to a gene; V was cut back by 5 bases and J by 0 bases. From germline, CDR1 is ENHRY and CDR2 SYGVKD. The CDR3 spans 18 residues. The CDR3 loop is CAISQGLAGGLPSYEQYF. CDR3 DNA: TGTGCCATCAGTCAAGGACTAGCGGGGGGCCTCCCCTCCTACGAGCAGTACTTC.